This T cell receptor (beta chain) comes out of a study of T cell responses to AZD1222 COVID-19 vaccine. Clones were read by immunoSEQ multiplex PCR, and TCRdb kept only the in-frame ones, dropping some. Of 200,000 to 300,000 clones in the sample, approximately 95% are singletons; the top ten hold around 0.58%. This clone was recorded a few times. Its antigen is still unknown. The study, taken as a whole, reports: Close to half of spike-specific TCRs reportedly recognize unmutated variant regions. Donors, mostly white British, included more females; clonal diversity was possibly underestimated.

The V end lost 1 base, the J end lost 9 bases, and 10 bases lay between the germline ends. Germline-derived CDR1 and CDR2 are SGHTA and FQGNSA. This CDR3 spans 13 amino acids. This TCR derives from an adult in good health. The chain couples TRBV7-2 to TRBJ2-1; D remains ambiguous. The specimen was peripheral blood, collected on day 0 of AZD1222 vaccination. CDR3 sequence (DNA): TGTGCCAGCAGCTTAGGGTGGGTAGCTGAGCAGTTCTTC. Protein: CASSLGWVAEQFF.